What follows are 3 T cell receptor beta chains derived from one specimen sequenced in a study of blood T cell repertoires in COVID-19. Libraries were prepared by immunoSEQ multiplex PCR; TCRdb keeps only in-frame clonotypes and omits some of them. There are about 220,000 clones in the sample; around four fifths occur only once, and roughly 8% lies in the top ten. The sequenced sample consisted of peripheral blood. Receptors originate from a woman aged 80 or over with COVID-19, enrolled during active disease.

The V and J genes are TRBV2 and TRBJ1-5, with 10 bases identical to TRBD1. With 6 bases clipped from V and 1 base from J, the junction kept 9 bases outside the gene matches. CDR3 length: 17 amino acids. CDR1 is SNHLY, CDR2 FYNNEI, per germline. For the CDR3, the DNA is TGTGCCAGCAGGAGGGGGACAGGGGTTTTGAGCAATCAGCCCCAGCATTTT. As protein: CASRRGTGVLSNQPQHF.

V and J are TRBV5-1 and TRBJ2-2; D not certain. V was clipped by 0 bases and J by 4 bases, with 10 bases between them. CDR3 length: 15 amino acids. Germline CDR1 reads SGHRS; CDR2 reads YFSETQ. The CDR3 nucleotides are TGCGCCAGCAGCTTGGCACAAACGGGCACCGGGGAGCTGTTTTTT. It is translated as CASSLAQTGTGELFF.

The V and J genes are TRBV3-1 (or the pseudogene TRBV3-2) and TRBJ2-2; possibly TRBD2 for D (6 bases). Germline values: CDR1 LGHDT, CDR2 YNNKEL (reference sequence). There are 14 residues in the CDR3. Trimming stripped 4 bases from V and 5 bases from J, with 11 bases between. CDR3 amino acids: CASSRTEGTGELFF. In DNA form, the CDR3 reads TGTGCCAGCAGCCGGACGGAGGGGACCGGGGAGCTGTTTTTT.